These 31 T cell receptor beta chains originate from one sample sequenced in a study of T cells in Graves' hyperthyroidism and ophthalmopathy. Amplification targeted TCR beta CDR3 regions from RNA transcripts. First-round RT-PCR with HTBI primers amplified the TCR CDR3 region. One entry per CDR3 protein, called by TCRdb with MiXCR from the multiplex PCR reads. Here the sample spans about 400,000 distinct CDR3 sequences, roughly 15% being singletons. The sequencing sample was made of blood. These receptor sequences come from a woman aged 60-75 years with Graves' ophthalmopathy.

Ten or more counts support this clonotype. The chain links TRBV28 to TRBJ2-3; 10 nucleotides match TRBD2. The CDR3 extends over 16 amino acids. The trim removed 2 bases at V and 8 bases at J, leaving 10 bases unmatched. In germline, CDR1 is MDHEN, CDR2 SYDVKM. The CDR3 reads CASSLVTGTSVITQYF. The CDR3 DNA reads as TGTGCCAGCAGTTTAGTAACAGGGACTAGCGTAATTACGCAGTATTTT.

This clonotype appeared many times. The genes are TRBV20-1 and TRBJ2-7; 11 bases are a match to TRBD2. The CDR3 totals 14 residues. The junction had 8 bases not matched to a gene; V was cut back by 5 bases and J by 5 bases. CDR1 is DFQATT and CDR2 is SNEGSKA in the germline V gene (reference sequence). The CDR3: CSAFSGRAEDEQYF. The CDR3 DNA reads as TGCAGTGCTTTTAGCGGGAGGGCCGAGGACGAGCAGTACTTC.

There are a few counts of this clonotype. This chain joins TRBV12-3 or TRBV12-4 and TRBJ2-5, with a tentative D call TRBD1 (6 bases). V shed 7 bases and J shed 5 bases, with 14 bases lying between them. This CDR3 has 13 amino acids. The CDR3 DNA reads TGTGCCAGCAATCTATGGGGGCTCGAGACCCAGTACTTC. Its translation: CASNLWGLETQYF.

The sample holds a few counts of this clonotype. The chain is built from TRBV24-1 and TRBJ2-7; D uncertain. Trimming shortened V by 4 bases and J by 2 bases, and 17 bases separated the two germline ends. In germline, CDR1 is KGHDR, CDR2 SFDVKD. This CDR3 contains 16 residues. The CDR3 spells CATSEPHPGLTYEQYF. CDR3 sequence (DNA): TGTGCCACCAGTGAGCCACACCCGGGCCTAACCTACGAGCAGTACTTC.

The sample holds many counts of this clonotype. The rearrangement joins TRBV7-6 to TRBJ2-1, with a tentative D call TRBD2 (7 bases). Germline loops: CDR1 SGHVS, CDR2 FNYEAQ. The CDR3 has 15 residues. With 5 bases removed from V and 7 bases from J, the gap between germline ends came to 18 bases. For the CDR3, the DNA is TGTGCCAGCAGCCCGCCCGGCGGGGGCCCTAATGAGCAGTTCTTC. Residues: CASSPPGGGPNEQFF.

This sequence joins TRBV20-1 and TRBJ2-2; no reliable D call. CDR1 is DFQATT and CDR2 is SNEGSKA in the germline V gene (reference sequence). The CDR3 has 13 residues. V lost 5 bases, J lost 5 bases, and 12 bases lay in between. The CDR3 spells CSAPQTVTGELFF. CDR3 sequence (DNA): TGCAGTGCTCCCCAGACCGTGACCGGGGAGCTGTTTTTT.

The genes are TRBV7-3 and TRBJ2-1; D perhaps matches TRBD2 (7 bases). The CDR3 runs 16 residues. V dropped 4 bases and J dropped 7 bases, with 20 bases sitting between them. The germline V gene has CDR1 SGHTA and CDR2 FQGTGA. CDR3 loop: CASSSHPGGRGNEQFF. For the CDR3, the DNA is TGTGCCAGCAGCTCCCATCCCGGGGGGCGTGGGAATGAGCAGTTCTTC.

This chain connects TRBV12-3 or TRBV12-4 to TRBJ2-2; D perhaps matches TRBD1 (8 bases). The CDR3 runs to 15 residues. V shed 10 bases and J shed 5 bases, with 20 bases lying between them. CDR3 nucleotides: TGTGCCACCCTACAGGGGGGGCTGGGAACCGGGGAGCTGTTTTTT. This translates into CATLQGGLGTGELFF.

V usage is TRBV28 and J usage is TRBJ1-1; 8 bases agree with TRBD1. Germline CDR1 and CDR2: MDHEN and SYDVKM. With 5 bases clipped from V and 6 bases from J, the junction kept 8 bases outside the gene matches. The CDR3 sequence is 14 residues long. CDR3 in amino acids: CASSGQGAGPEAFF. As DNA, the CDR3 is TGTGCCAGCAGTGGGCAGGGGGCAGGCCCTGAAGCTTTCTTT.

This clonotype has at least ten counts. CDR3 protein: CASNGSLNTEAFF. CDR3 coding DNA: TGTGCCAGCAACGGAAGTTTGAACACTGAAGCTTTCTTT. The chain combines TRBV28 with TRBJ1-1; D is undetermined. This CDR3 is 13 amino acids long. Per germline, CDR1 MDHEN and CDR2 SYDVKM. With 7 bases removed from V and 0 bases from J, the gap between germline ends came to 9 bases. Based on the CDR3 plus reference TRBV28 and TRBJ1-1, the full variable domain is DVKVTQSSRYLVKRTGEKVFLECVQDMDHENMFWYRQDPGLGLRLIYFSYDVKMKEKGDIPEGYSVSREKKERFSLILESASTNQTSMYLCASNGSLNTEAFFGQGTRLTVV.

This clonotype was seen many times. V usage is TRBV5-1 and J usage is TRBJ2-7; D gene unclear. CDR1 and CDR2 (germline): SGHRS, YFSETQ. The ends were cut back, 0 bases at V and 1 base at J, with 17 bases in the middle. The CDR3 extends over 17 amino acids. The CDR3 region is CASSLGPQRPTSYEQYF. The CDR3 region has the DNA TGCGCCAGCAGCTTGGGCCCCCAGAGGCCTACGTCCTACGAGCAGTACTTC. The whole variable domain, remainder taken from reference TRBV5-1 and TRBJ2-7, is KAGVTQTPRYLIKTRGQQVTLSCSPISGHRSVSWYQQTPGQGLQFLFEYFSETQRNKGNFPGRFSGRQFSNSRSEMNVSTLELGDSALYLCASSLGPQRPTSYEQYFGPGTRLTVT.

In its sample, this clonotype was seen many times. At one end the junction does not follow the germline gene, possibly because of a read error. The CDR3 loop is CASSPGLAGGTDTQYF. As DNA, the CDR3 is TGCGCCAGCAGCCCGGGACTAGCGGGAGGCACAGATACGCAGTATTTT. The V call is TRBV7-2, the J call TRBJ2-3; 14 bases line up with TRBD2. The CDR3 contains 16 residues. CDR1 and CDR2 (germline): SGHTA, FQGNSA.

V and J are TRBV4-1 and TRBJ2-2; D is unresolved. CDR3 length: 13 residues. The germline V gene encodes CDR1 MGHRA and CDR2 YSYEKL. The V end lost 5 bases, the J end lost 4 bases, and 8 bases lay between the germline ends. In nucleotides, the CDR3 is TGCGCCAGCAGCAGACTCTTCACCGGGGAGCTGTTTTTT. Its translation is CASSRLFTGELFF.

At least ten counts were recorded for this clonotype. The chain uses TRBV2 and TRBJ2-3; unclear D gene. Germline lookup yields CDR1 SNHLY and CDR2 FYNNEI. This CDR3 has 14 residues. Trimming pared 3 bases from V and 2 bases from J, leaving 9 bases between. The CDR3 region is CASSDGLFTDTQYF. CDR3 coding DNA: TGTGCCAGCAGTGATGGGCTTTTCACAGATACGCAGTATTTT. The full variable domain, with the rest looked up from reference TRBV2 and TRBJ2-3, is EPEVTQTPSHQVTQMGQEVILRCVPISNHLYFYWYRQILGQKVEFLVSFYNNEISEKSEIFDDQFSVERPDGSNFTLKIRSTKLEDSAMYFCASSDGLFTDTQYFGPGTRLTVL.

This clonotype was detected ten times or more. The chain uses TRBV20-1 and TRBJ2-1, with a weak D call TRBD2 (6 bases). Germline V gene data show CDR1 as DFQATT and CDR2 as SNEGSKA (reference sequence). Trimming took 1 base from V and 4 from J, leaving 17 bases between them. The CDR3 consists of 16 residues. In DNA form, the CDR3 reads TGCAGTGCTAGAGCGGGTGTAGCGGCAACGTACAATGAGCAGTTCTTC. This gives the protein CSARAGVAATYNEQFF.

Ten or more counts support this clonotype. The chain combines TRBV18 with TRBJ2-4; D tentatively fits TRBD1 or TRBD2 (6 bases each). Germline CDR1 and CDR2: KGHSH and LQKENI. The CDR3 covers 15 residues. V lost 5 bases, J lost 5 bases, and 16 bases lay in between. The CDR3 sequence: CASSLGGAEQNIQYF. The CDR3 DNA sequence: TGTGCCAGCTCATTGGGGGGCGCAGAGCAAAACATTCAGTACTTC.

This clonotype was seen at least ten times. The gene calls are TRBV11-2 and TRBJ2-1; D may be TRBD2 (5 bases). There are 13 residues in the CDR3. CDR1 and CDR2 (germline): SGHAT, FQNNGV. V lost 0 bases, J lost 10 bases, and 10 bases lay in between. CDR3 sequence (DNA): TGTGCCAGCAGCTTAGAGCTAGCAAGCGAGCAGTTCTTC. As protein: CASSLELASEQFF.

The chain employs TRBV10-1 and TRBJ2-1, with D perhaps matching TRBD2 (5 bases). From germline, CDR1 is WNHNN and CDR2 SYGVQD (reference sequence). The germline V and J ends were trimmed by 4 bases and 5 bases, with 6 bases remaining between them. The CDR3 loop spans 12 amino acids. CDR3 sequence reads: CASSGGNNEQFF. The CDR3, as DNA: TGCGCCAGCAGTGGAGGGAACAATGAGCAGTTCTTC.

This chain uses TRBV2 with TRBJ2-7; TRBD2 matches at 7 bases. The CDR3 runs 14 residues. The V and J ends lost 0 bases and 6 bases, in that order; junction bases with no gene match: 5. Germline loops: CDR1 SNHLY, CDR2 FYNNEI. In DNA form, the CDR3 reads TGTGCCAGCAGTGAAGCGCGGGAGCTCAGCGAGCAGTACTTC. Translated: CASSEARELSEQYF.

The gene calls are TRBV6-1 and TRBJ2-1, with D uncertain. The CDR3 loop spans 11 amino acids. Germline CDR1 MNHNS, CDR2 SASEGT. Trimming stripped 6 bases from V and 8 bases from J, with 8 bases between. The CDR3, as DNA: TGTGCCAGCAGAACGAAGTATGAGCAGTTCTTC. The encoded protein is CASRTKYEQFF.

The chain has TRBV28 and TRBJ2-1; 7 bases are a match to TRBD1. CDR3 length: 14 residues. V lost 6 bases and J lost 8; bases outside the gene matches: 10. CDR1 and CDR2 from the germline V gene are MDHEN and SYDVKM. The CDR3 DNA sequence: TGTGCCAGCAGCCACCGAGAAGGGGGCTATGAGCAGTTCTTC. Protein: CASSHREGGYEQFF.

Regarding this clonotype: This may be a read error, as it is one base from a much larger clone. V usage is TRBV6-5 and J usage is TRBJ1-1; D uncertain. The germline gives CDR1 MNHEY, CDR2 SVGAGI. CDR3 length: 16 residues. Trimming pared 0 bases from V and 5 bases from J, leaving 16 bases between. The CDR3 is CASSYSGRVPWTEAFF. Here the CDR3 DNA reads TGTGCCAGCAGTTACTCGGGGAGGGTTCCTTGGACTGAAGCTTTCTTT.

This clonotype has a count of ten or more. The chain has TRBV11-2 and TRBJ1-5; the D is unclear. This CDR3 spans 13 amino acids. Germline CDR1 and CDR2: SGHAT and FQNNGV. Trimming removed 3 bases at V and 6 bases at J, with 9 bases between. The chain's CDR3 is CASSFGLSQPQHF. For the CDR3, the DNA is TGTGCCAGCAGCTTTGGGTTAAGTCAGCCCCAGCATTTT.

The gene calls are TRBV7-2 and TRBJ2-7; no firm D call. Germline V gives CDR1 SGHTA, CDR2 FQGNSA. This CDR3 comprises 14 residues. The V end lost 2 bases, the J end lost 0 bases, and 8 bases lay between the germline ends. The CDR3 loop reads CASSLRYHSYEQYF. The CDR3 DNA follows: TGTGCCAGCAGCTTACGCTATCACTCCTACGAGCAGTACTTC.

This clonotype has ten or more counts. The chain employs TRBV6-1 and TRBJ2-6; 7 bases match TRBD2. Looked up from germline, CDR1 is MNHNS and CDR2 is SASEGT. The CDR3 is 18 residues long. The J segment lost 2 bases and the V segment lost 3 bases, leaving 10 bases of the junction unmatched. CDR3 in amino acids: CASSDRDAGRAGANVLTF. In nucleotides, the CDR3 is TGTGCCAGCAGTGACCGGGACGCGGGGAGGGCTGGGGCCAACGTCCTGACTTTC.

This clonotype showed up just a few times. Here the CDR3 DNA reads TGTGCCAGTAGTTTCCCTCTAGGGAGCTCCTACAATGAGCAGTTCTTC. Encoded protein: CASSFPLGSSYNEQFF. This chain uses TRBV19 with TRBJ2-1; D is possibly TRBD2 (5 bases). CDR3 length: 16 amino acids. The germline V gene encodes CDR1 LNHDA and CDR2 SQIVND (reference sequence). Trimming pared 5 bases from V and 0 bases from J, leaving 14 bases between.

The sample holds many counts of this clonotype. This sequence joins TRBV28 and TRBJ1-1, with 9 bases fitting TRBD1. This CDR3 has 16 residues. The germline V gene has CDR1 MDHEN and CDR2 SYDVKM. The J segment lost 2 bases and the V segment lost 6 bases, leaving 10 bases of the junction unmatched. CDR3 loop: CASSDPGQGKNTEAFF. CDR3 in DNA: TGTGCCAGCAGCGACCCTGGACAGGGGAAAAACACTGAAGCTTTCTTT.

This clonotype was counted many times. The V call is TRBV7-3, the J call TRBJ2-3, with 7 bases fitting TRBD1. After removal of 3 bases from V and 3 bases from J, the junction contained 6 bases not matched to a gene. This CDR3 region has 15 residues. Germline V CDR1 and CDR2: SGHTA, FQGTGA. CDR3 sequence: CASSLTGHETDTQYF. Here the CDR3 DNA reads TGTGCCAGCAGCTTGACAGGGCATGAGACAGATACGCAGTATTTT.

The chain joins TRBV2 to TRBJ2-2; D possibly corresponds to TRBD2 (6 bases). Germline V gives CDR1 SNHLY, CDR2 FYNNEI. This CDR3 has 14 amino acids. V lost 6 bases to trimming and J lost 0 bases, with 8 bases between them. CDR3 residues: CASRRDANTGELFF. Written as DNA, the CDR3 is TGTGCCAGCAGGCGGGACGCGAACACCGGGGAGCTGTTTTTT.

Ten or more counts support this clonotype. The chain has TRBV6-1 and TRBJ2-3, with D hard to call. The germline V gene has CDR1 MNHNS and CDR2 SASEGT. This CDR3 is built from 15 residues. Trimming shortened V by 0 bases and J by 4 bases, and 11 bases separated the two germline ends. Here the CDR3 reads CASSEAPRVADTQYF. For the CDR3, the DNA is TGTGCCAGCAGTGAAGCGCCAAGGGTGGCAGATACGCAGTATTTT.

This clonotype was seen a handful of times. This chain uses TRBV7-2 with TRBJ1-6, with TRBD1 matching over 8 bases. Germline CDR1 SGHTA, CDR2 FQGNSA. V trimming: 2 bases; J trimming: 9 bases; junction bases outside the gene matches: 6. CDR3 length: 15 amino acids. CDR3 bases: TGTGCCAGCAGCTTACAGGGGGCGCAGGTTTCACCCCTCCACTTT. Residues: CASSLQGAQVSPLHF.